This T cell receptor (beta chain) was recovered during a study of post-analysis software for immune sequencing data. Study overall: The courses of disease that were included comprised relapsing-remitting, secondary progressive and progressive-relapsing multiple sclerosis.

The CDR3 spans 16 residues. CDR1 MNHEY and CDR2 SMNVEV come from the germline V gene (reference sequence). The V segment lost 5 bases and the J segment 0 bases; nucleotides outside the gene matches: 7. There are a few counts of this clonotype. Incorporated into the TCR beta cDNA libraries were unique molecular identifiers, which served to reduce PCR and sequencing biases. Via MiXCR, TCRdb re-called the PCR reads, giving one row per CDR3 protein. The sample includes under 200,000 distinct CDR3 sequences, roughly 34% of them seen just once. The V and J genes are TRBV27 and TRBJ2-7; the match to TRBD2 covers 10 bases. The sequenced sample was blood, obtained after autologous hematopoietic stem cell transplantation. The sequence came from a girl aged 10 to 17 with multiple sclerosis. The DNA for the CDR3 is TGTGCCAGCAGTCTGTCTAGCGGGAGTTTCTCCTACGAGCAGTACTTC. This gives the protein CASSLSSGSFSYEQYF.